The rows below give T cell receptor beta chains drawn from one sample of a study of early T cells in non-severe SARS-CoV-2 infection. One entry per CDR3 protein results from TCRdb running MiXCR on the 5' RACE reads. The sample comprises about 31,000 distinct CDR3 sequences, about 6% of which are singletons, and around 5.2% rests with the top ten. Sequenced material: whole blood. These TCRs come from an adult who was a healthcare worker with PCR-confirmed SARS-CoV-2 infection or an uninfected control (not recorded which). Each CDR3 is given with its conserved first and last residue. A D gene is named only where the DNA matches it firmly. The size field is filled for only some rows; it gives once, few, many or a size class.

many,TRBV3-1,TRBJ2-7,TRBD2,CASSQAGAGPPYEQYF,TGTGCCAGCAGCCAAGCCGGAGCGGGGCCGCCCTACGAGCAGTACTTC
many,TRBV7-6,TRBJ2-2,TRBD2,CASSLAAGGITGELFF,TGTGCCAGCAGCTTAGCAGCGGGGGGGATCACCGGGGAGCTGTTTTTT
many,TRBV29-1,TRBJ2-3,-,CSVRPSRTDTQYF,TGCAGCGTGCGGCCCTCCCGCACAGATACGCAGTATTTT
many,TRBV4-1,TRBJ2-7,TRBD2,CASSQGLASSYEQYF,TGCGCCAGCAGCCAAGGACTAGCTTCTTCCTACGAGCAGTACTTC
many,TRBV7-2,TRBJ2-3,-,CASSPPGRTDTQYF,TGTGCCAGCAGCCCGCCGGGCCGCACAGATACGCAGTATTTT
many,TRBV5-6,TRBJ2-7,TRBD2,CASSSPGLVTYEQYF,TGTGCCAGCAGCTCGCCGGGACTAGTTACCTACGAGCAGTACTTC
many,TRBV5-1,TRBJ1-3,-,CASSGHMISSGNTIYF,TGCGCCAGCAGCGGGCACATGATCAGCTCTGGAAACACCATATATTTT
many,TRBV30,TRBJ1-5,-,CAWSVAVNQPQHF,TGTGCCTGGAGTGTAGCAGTTAATCAGCCCCAGCATTTT
many,TRBV29-1,TRBJ2-6,-,CSVPGISSGANVLTF,TGCAGCGTCCCAGGGATTTCCTCTGGGGCCAACGTCCTGACTTTC
many,TRBV5-5,TRBJ1-2,TRBD1,CASSFAGGDYGYTF,TGTGCCAGCAGCTTTGCAGGGGGCGACTATGGCTACACCTTC
-,TRBV11-2,TRBJ2-3,TRBD1,CASSRQGWGTDTQYF,TGTGCCAGCAGCCGACAGGGCTGGGGCACAGATACGCAGTATTTT
many,TRBV7-3,TRBJ2-2,TRBD2,CASSWTSGTGELFF,TGTGCCAGCAGCTGGACTAGCGGGACCGGGGAGCTGTTTTTT
-,TRBV18,TRBJ2-1,TRBD1,CASSHQDRPFNEQFF,TGTGCCAGCTCACACCAGGACAGGCCTTTTAATGAGCAGTTCTTC
many,TRBV7-9,TRBJ2-1,TRBD2,CASSSRIKGTSGHYNEQFF,TGTGCCAGCAGCTCCCGCATTAAAGGGACTAGCGGACACTACAATGAGCAGTTCTTC
many,TRBV7-6,TRBJ2-3,-,CASSFTPGQPETDTQYF,TGTGCCAGCAGCTTTACCCCTGGACAGCCGGAGACAGATACGCAGTATTTT
many,TRBV20-1,TRBJ2-1,TRBD1,CSATSPGQGNEQFF,TGCAGTGCTACCAGCCCGGGACAGGGAAATGAGCAGTTCTTC
many,TRBV29-1,TRBJ2-7,-,CSVEEGVSVEQYF,TGCAGCGTTGAAGAAGGAGTCAGTGTTGAGCAGTACTTC
-,TRBV27,TRBJ2-5,-,CASSSLDLGSDETQYF,TGTGCCAGCAGCTCCCTTGACCTGGGGAGCGACGAGACCCAGTACTTC
many,TRBV5-4,TRBJ2-3,TRBD2,CASSGGLASLGTDTQYF,TGTGCCAGCAGCGGGGGACTAGCGTCCCTGGGCACAGATACGCAGTATTTT
many,TRBV7-6,TRBJ2-3,TRBD2,CASFGGSGTDTQYF,TGTGCCAGCTTTGGCGGGAGTGGGACAGATACGCAGTATTTT
many,TRBV4-2,TRBJ1-5,-,CASSQDLEGSNQPQHF,TGTGCCAGCAGCCAAGATCTGGAGGGGAGCAATCAGCCCCAGCATTTT
many,TRBV5-8,TRBJ2-7,-,CASSAWPSEPYEQYF,TGTGCCAGCAGCGCGTGGCCTAGCGAGCCCTACGAGCAGTACTTC
many,TRBV7-3,TRBJ2-1,TRBD2,CASSLFAQASGRSSSYNEQFF,TGTGCCAGCAGCTTATTTGCCCAGGCTAGCGGGAGGTCAAGCTCCTACAATGAGCAGTTCTTC
few,TRBV6-2/TRBV6-3,TRBJ2-1,-,CASSSGSRYNEQFF,TGTGCCAGCAGTTCCGGGAGTAGGTACAATGAGCAGTTCTTC
many,TRBV7-9,TRBJ1-1,-,CASSPQGNTEAFF,TGTGCCAGCAGCCCACAGGGGAACACTGAAGCTTTCTTT
many,TRBV2,TRBJ2-5,-,CASSLYGTPGETQYF,TGTGCCAGCAGCCTCTACGGGACGCCCGGAGAGACCCAGTACTTC
many,TRBV7-3,TRBJ2-7,-,CASSLLAGRAYEQYF,TGTGCCAGCAGCTTACTGGCAGGGCGGGCCTACGAGCAGTACTTC
many,TRBV30,TRBJ2-7,TRBD1,CAWSGTVHFYEQYF,TGTGCCTGGAGCGGGACAGTCCACTTCTACGAGCAGTACTTC
few,TRBV24-1,TRBJ2-2,TRBD2,CATSDGGRVTGELFF,TGTGCCACCAGTGATGGCGGGAGGGTAACCGGGGAGCTGTTTTTT
many,TRBV6-5,TRBJ2-4,TRBD1,CASSSIGTGENIQYF,TGTGCCAGCAGTAGTATTGGGACAGGGGAAAACATTCAGTACTTC
many,TRBV29-1,TRBJ2-3,-,CSVELSTDTQYF,TGCAGCGTAGAGCTATCCACAGATACGCAGTATTTT
many,TRBV7-2,TRBJ2-5,TRBD2,CASSPSLLAGVETQYF,TGTGCCAGCAGCCCCTCCTTACTAGCGGGAGTGGAGACCCAGTACTTC
many,TRBV25-1,TRBJ2-7,TRBD2,CASSELTSGRSEQYF,TGTGCCAGCAGTGAATTGACTAGCGGGAGAAGCGAGCAGTACTTC
many,TRBV28,TRBJ2-3,TRBD2,CASGASGTTDTQYF,TGTGCCAGCGGGGCTAGCGGGACCACAGATACGCAGTATTTT
many,TRBV6-1,TRBJ2-1,TRBD2,CASRTRGSSYNEQFF,TGTGCCAGCAGAACGCGGGGGAGCTCCTACAATGAGCAGTTCTTC
many,TRBV19,TRBJ2-1,TRBD1,CASSIEEGAYNEQFF,TGTGCCAGTAGTATCGAAGAGGGGGCGTACAATGAGCAGTTCTTC
-,TRBV4-3,TRBJ2-6,TRBD1,CASSQDSDRGLGSGANVLTF,TGCGCCAGCAGCCAAGATAGCGACAGGGGATTAGGGTCTGGGGCCAACGTCCTGACTTTC
medium-sized,TRBV13,TRBJ2-7,TRBD2,CASSFAGGPYEQYF,TGTGCCAGCAGCTTTGCGGGAGGGCCCTACGAGCAGTACTTC
many,TRBV24-1,TRBJ2-1,TRBD2,CATSEGLAGRGEQFF,TGTGCCACCAGTGAAGGACTAGCGGGTCGTGGTGAGCAGTTCTTC
-,TRBV12-3/TRBV12-4,TRBJ2-3,-,CASSFGGTDTQYF,TGTGCCAGCAGTTTTGGTGGGACAGATACGCAGTATTTT
-,TRBV11-2,TRBJ2-5,TRBD1,CASSTTGVRETQYF,TGTGCCAGCAGCACGACAGGGGTACGAGAGACCCAGTACTTC
few,TRBV12-3/TRBV12-4,TRBJ2-2,TRBD1,CASSTVRGRGELFF,TGTGCCAGCAGTACCGTCAGGGGGCGGGGGGAGCTGTTTTTT
many,TRBV20-1,TRBJ2-7,-,CSARGGYEQYF,TGCAGTGCTAGAGGGGGTTACGAGCAGTACTTC
-,TRBV28,TRBJ1-2,-,CASSSQGYGYTF,TGTGCCAGCAGTTCCCAGGGCTATGGCTACACCTTC
-,TRBV28,TRBJ1-4,TRBD1,CASTTGGGYRTNEKLFF,TGTGCCAGTACTACAGGGGGCGGCTATCGGACTAATGAAAAACTGTTTTTT
few,TRBV7-6,TRBJ2-1,TRBD2,CASSPTSGGPSSYNEQFF,TGTGCCAGCAGCCCAACTAGCGGGGGGCCTAGCTCCTACAATGAGCAGTTCTTC
many,TRBV15,TRBJ2-1,TRBD2,CATSGSGRTDEQFF,TGTGCCACCAGCGGTAGCGGGAGGACGGATGAGCAGTTCTTC
many,TRBV9,TRBJ2-1,-,CASSPTPELDGDEQFF,TGTGCCAGCAGCCCCACCCCAGAACTAGATGGCGATGAGCAGTTCTTC
many,TRBV2,TRBJ2-5,-,CASSASSETQYF,TGTGCCAGCAGTGCAAGTTCGGAGACCCAGTACTTC
-,TRBV10-1,TRBJ1-1,-,CASSETGKTEAFF,TGCGCCAGCAGTGAGACAGGGAAGACTGAAGCTTTCTTT
-,TRBV12-5,TRBJ2-1,-,CASGLETEYNEQFF,TGTGCTAGTGGTTTGGAAACAGAATACAATGAGCAGTTCTTC